This T cell receptor beta chain was sequenced for a study of T cells in Graves' hyperthyroidism and ophthalmopathy (dated by TCRdb to between 2019 and 2020). General notes on the study: Peripheral blood was collected at initial diagnosis, before any treatment. To identify TCR V-J signatures that set the groups apart, the researchers used a discovery cohort of about a hundred patients, made up of under 50 with Graves' ophthalmopathy and approximately 57 with stable Graves' hyperthyroidism. Prospective prediction of ophthalmopathy was tested in an independent validation cohort consisting of about 19 hyperthyroidism patients and approximately 16 patients who later progressed to ophthalmopathy. The 95 to 100 discovery patients were randomly divided into training and test sets at a 7:3 ratio. Thyroid tissue and blood T-cell repertoires from several Graves' hyperthyroidism patients were also compared in the study. After blood sampling, hyperthyroidism patients were treated with methimazole at a starting dose of 30 mg daily, and ophthalmopathy patients were treated with high-dose intravenous methylprednisolone. The paper reports TCR Vbeta CDR3 sequencing of approximately 140 peripheral blood samples: approximately 41 ophthalmopathy, under 80 hyperthyroidism and around 17 progressor patients.

Findings and caveats that apply to the study as a whole: Ophthalmopathy was separated from stable hyperthyroidism by a 13 V-J signature model, with 85% to 90% sensitivity and about 81% specificity obtained in cross-validation and 80%/75% obtained in testing. In validation, the model predicted progression to ophthalmopathy a median of about 6 months before onset, with approximately 70% sensitivity and about 72% specificity. Sample size was not statistically predetermined, and investigators were not blinded to group allocation. Blood samples also contained most of the expanded thyroid clonotypes (frequency above 0.001), which suggests that blood repertoires may reflect thyroid immune responses.

Stable Graves' hyperthyroidism was defined as no progression to ophthalmopathy during 18 months of follow-up. Hyperthyroidism patients were newly diagnosed, with disease duration under 2 months, and aged 18 to 65 years. Patients with uncontrolled infections, other autoimmune diseases, pregnancy or lactation were excluded. Diagnoses were established on the basis of clinical symptoms, serum thyroxine and TRAb, thyroid ultrasound, and orbital computed tomography. Ficoll-Paque density gradient centrifugation was used to isolate PBMCs from about 10 ml of fresh peripheral blood. Total RNA was extracted with Trizol reagent, and quality was checked on an Agilent 2100 Bioanalyzer. The germline V gene yields MNHEY for CDR1 and SVGAGI for CDR2. The CDR3, cysteine through phenylalanine, is 16 amino acids long. The DNA shown is the 48-base CDR3, in frame from base 1. V and J lose 2 bases and 2 bases, and a span of 15 bases separates them.

TCR beta CDR3 regions were amplified from RNA transcripts. For the first round of RT-PCR on the TCR CDR3, the HTBI primer set was used together with the Qiagen OneStep RT-PCR kit. Libraries were constructed in a second round of multiplex PCR, after which size selection and purification were carried out. Libraries were sequenced paired-end with 100 bp reads on an Illumina HiSeq2000. In the paper's pipeline: SOAPnuke was used to process the raw data, throwing out any read that contained adapters or uncalled bases, had a mean Phred below 15, or lacked an exact constant-primer or identifier match. High-quality paired reads were merged using COPE v1.2.5, and each unique nucleotide sequence was defined as a clonotype. MiTCR v1.1 was used to align the clonotypes against IMGT TRBV, TRBD and TRBJ reference segments. The analysis was restricted to V-J combinations with a frequency above 0.0001, which together covered 98% to 99.2% of the repertoires. A TCS score was defined as the ratio of F50 (clonal expansion) to E x V (chaos), with BLOSUM62-based TCRdist applied between CDR3 peptides within each V-J. Welch's t-statistics and random forest reduced fewer than 600 V-J features to 10 to 15, which were used in a naive Bayes classifier (R e1071). Using fastp trimming at Q25 and MiXCR clonotype assembly, TCRdb reanalyzed the public sequencing data and kept in-frame beta chains. Rows with one shared CDR3 protein collapse into an entry with the most common genes and DNA. For this entry, the V and J calls and clone size follow TCRdb and not the study's own pipeline. The sample profile shows about 500,000 distinct CDR3 sequences; 16% of them were found once. The top ten hold under 20% of the sample.

This clonotype appeared a few times. Its cognate antigen has yet to be identified. Base qualities are not at hand, and no much larger clone is one base apart. The sequenced material came from blood. The rearrangement joined TRBV6-5 to TRBJ1-1, and perhaps TRBD1 as D gene, on 6 matching bases. This TCR derives from a woman aged 18-29 years with Graves' hyperthyroidism. The sequenced DNA: TGTGCCAGCAGTTACCGGGGGGGGGCGGAAAACACTGAAGCTTTCTTT. Its protein reads: CASSYRGGAENTEAFF.